Below are 23 T cell receptor beta chains sequenced from a single sample in a study of T cell repertoires in cytomegalovirus infection. TCRdb called the reads again in MiXCR, with one record for every CDR3 protein. The sample includes about 490,000 distinct CDR3 sequences, roughly 12% of them seen just once. Sequences were obtained from PBMCs. These receptors came from a human donor in good health (CMV status not recorded). Some clones in this sample may be carry-over from other donors' samples.

The sample holds many counts of this clonotype. This chain uses TRBV11-3 with TRBJ1-1; D unclear. CDR1 is SGHNT and CDR2 is YENEEA in the germline V gene. The CDR3 sequence is 13 residues long. Trimming removed 1 base from V and 4 bases from J, with 7 bases in between. The CDR3 DNA reads TGTGCCAGCAGCTTAGGGGTTAGCACTGAAGCTTTCTTT. This encodes CASSLGVSTEAFF.

This clonotype showed up many times. The gene calls are TRBV20-1 and TRBJ1-2, with 10 nucleotides matching TRBD1. The CDR3 is 14 amino acids. The ends lost 2 bases at V and 2 bases at J; junction bases unmatched: 2. Germline loops: CDR1 DFQATT, CDR2 SNEGSKA (reference sequence). The CDR3 here is CSARWDRGNYGYTF. CDR3 in DNA: TGCAGTGCTAGATGGGACAGGGGAAACTATGGCTACACCTTC.

This clonotype was counted at least ten times. V and J are TRBV7-9 and TRBJ1-1, with a tentative D call TRBD1 (5 bases). Trimming took 3 bases from V and 0 from J, leaving 11 bases between them. The CDR3 is made up of 15 amino acids. From germline, CDR1 is SEHNR and CDR2 FQNEAQ (reference sequence). CDR3 in DNA: TGTGCCAGCAGCTTCGGACGGGGCTTGAACACTGAAGCTTTCTTT. Residues: CASSFGRGLNTEAFF.

This clonotype occurred many times. The chain uses TRBV6-5 and TRBJ2-1; either TRBD1 or TRBD2 may fit D (5 bases each). Germline assignment: CDR1 MNHEY and CDR2 SVGAGI. There are 16 residues in the CDR3. V gave up 4 bases and J gave up 2 bases, with 15 bases separating them. The CDR3 sequence is CASSSTGPVTYNEQFF. DNA for the CDR3: TGTGCCAGCAGTTCAACGGGGCCTGTTACCTACAATGAGCAGTTCTTC.

In its sample, this clonotype was seen many times. The V gene is TRBV12-3 or TRBV12-4, the J gene TRBJ2-4; D not resolved. The CDR3 spans 14 residues. Deletions cut 7 bases from V and 0 bases from J, with 10 bases between. The CDR3 DNA is TGTGCCAGCACCCTACAGCTAGCCAAAAACATTCAGTACTTC. Its protein is CASTLQLAKNIQYF.

This clonotype was seen at least ten times. Lacking the conserved final phenylalanine or tryptophan, this CDR3 likely reflects a read error. No DNA is shown, since the ends of the CDR3 on it are uncertain; the CDR3 is the one TCRdb lists. The V and J genes are TRBV10-3 and TRBJ2-7; TRBD2 reflects the table's D call only, with no check against the DNA. The V gene's germline CDR1 is ENHRY and CDR2 SYGVKD. The CDR3 is 13 amino acids long, termini counted. The CDR3 spells CAITGTSGGPFIL.

This clonotype was seen ten or more times. The chain employs TRBV15 and TRBJ2-1, with a weak D call TRBD1 (6 bases). The CDR3 spans 16 residues. V lost 0 bases, J lost 3 bases, and 12 bases lay in between. The germline gives CDR1 LNHNV, CDR2 YYDKDF (reference sequence). CDR3 in amino acids: CATSRDQGQVYNEQFF. CDR3 bases: TGTGCCACCAGCAGAGATCAGGGGCAGGTCTACAATGAGCAGTTCTTC.

This clonotype was detected ten times or more. J is TRBJ2-7 and V is TRBV7-8; maybe TRBD2 (7 bases). V shed 3 bases and J shed 5 bases, with 17 bases lying between them. CDR1 is SGHVS, CDR2 FQNEAQ, per germline. The CDR3 totals 15 residues. CDR3 nucleotide sequence: TGTGCCAGCAGCTTCGGGGGGCGGGGTACCGACGAGCAGTACTTC. This translates into CASSFGGRGTDEQYF.

This clonotype was observed at least ten times. The chain has TRBV2 and TRBJ2-3; TRBD1 agrees at 7 bases. The germline V gene has CDR1 SNHLY and CDR2 FYNNEI. The CDR3 loop spans 14 amino acids. The J segment lost 5 bases and the V segment lost 10 bases, leaving 12 bases of the junction unmatched. For the CDR3, the DNA is TGTGCCATCAATTACAGGGGTAGTGGAGATACGCAGTATTTT. It encodes CAINYRGSGDTQYF.

V usage is TRBV2 and J usage is TRBJ2-6; no firm D call. Per the germline V gene, CDR1 is SNHLY and CDR2 is FYNNEI. V was trimmed by 5 bases and J by 1 base, leaving 9 bases between them. The CDR3 loop spans 15 amino acids. The chain's CDR3 is CASSFSASGANVLTF. The CDR3 DNA reads TGTGCCAGCAGTTTCTCCGCTTCTGGGGCCAACGTCCTGACTTTC.

This clonotype occurred a few times. This chain links TRBV20-1 with TRBJ2-1; D is uncertain. There are 12 residues in the CDR3. V was clipped by 4 bases and J by 6 bases, with 10 bases between them. The germline gives CDR1 DFQATT, CDR2 SNEGSKA (reference sequence). The CDR3 DNA reads as TGCAGTGCTATTGCTAGGAGCAATGAGCAGTTCTTC. It translates to CSAIARSNEQFF.

CDR3 nucleotides: TGCGCCAGCAGTGAGGCGGGGAGCTTTAACACTGAAGCTTTCTTT. Its protein is CASSEAGSFNTEAFF. This sequence joins TRBV10-2 and TRBJ1-1; D is unresolved. The germline gives CDR1 WSHSY, CDR2 SAAADI. This CDR3 is built from 15 residues. With 2 bases removed from V and 2 bases from J, the gap between germline ends came to 12 bases.

This clonotype was found many times. The J gene is TRBJ2-3, the V gene TRBV7-2; D unresolved. The CDR3 sequence is 15 residues long. CDR1 is SGHTA, CDR2 FQGNSA, per germline. Trimming removed 1 base from V and 0 bases from J, with 8 bases in between. The CDR3 DNA reads TGTGCCAGCAGCTTAGACATAGCTAGCACAGATACGCAGTATTTT. It translates to CASSLDIASTDTQYF.

This clonotype appeared many times. The chain couples TRBV10-3 to TRBJ2-1, with 9 nucleotides matching TRBD2. CDR3 length: 15 residues. CDR1 and CDR2 from the germline V gene are ENHRY and SYGVKD. V shed 7 bases and J 3 bases; nucleotides not matched to a gene: 7. This chain's CDR3 is CAITGRLADYNEQFF. The CDR3 bases are TGTGCCATCACCGGCCGACTAGCGGACTACAATGAGCAGTTCTTC.

This chain connects TRBV13 to TRBJ2-3, with 7 bases aligning to TRBD1. CDR1 is PRHDT, CDR2 FYEKMQ, per germline (reference sequence). V gave up 5 bases and J gave up 5 bases; unmatched junction bases: 10. This CDR3 is built from 15 residues. CDR3: CASSLRTGRGDTQYF. In DNA form, the CDR3 reads TGTGCCAGCAGCCTCCGGACAGGAAGAGGAGATACGCAGTATTTT. The full variable domain, in which reference TRBV13 and TRBJ2-3 provide the parts outside the CDR3, is AAGVIQSPRHLIKEKRETATLKCYPIPRHDTVYWYQQGPGQDPQFLISFYEKMQSDKGSIPDRFSAQQFSDYHSELNMSSLELGDSALYFCASSLRTGRGDTQYFGPGTRLTVL.

This clonotype was seen at least ten times. V usage is TRBV4-2 and J usage is TRBJ2-3, with D perhaps TRBD2 (5 bases). The CDR3 is made up of 17 amino acids. The V end was cut by 3 bases, the J end by 1 base, with 17 bases between. Germline V lookup: CDR1 LGHNA, CDR2 YNFKEQ. CDR3 protein: CASSQASSFSRTDTQYF. The CDR3, as DNA: TGTGCCAGCAGCCAGGCTTCTAGCTTCTCCCGCACAGATACGCAGTATTTT.

This clonotype was counted at least ten times. This chain joins TRBV7-2 and TRBJ2-2; TRBD2 matches 8 bases. Germline loops: CDR1 SGHTA, CDR2 FQGNSA. The CDR3 loop spans 15 amino acids. The V segment lost 2 bases and the J segment 6 bases; nucleotides outside the gene matches: 5. In nucleotides, the CDR3 is TGTGCCAGCAGCTTAAAGGGAGCGGGAGCCGGGGAGCTGTTTTTT. This codes for CASSLKGAGAGELFF.

The chain has TRBV28 and TRBJ1-2, with a weak D call TRBD1 (6 bases). V lost 6 bases and J 9 bases, leaving 11 bases between the germline ends. CDR1 and CDR2 (germline): MDHEN, SYDVKM. CDR3 size: 11 residues. The CDR3 here is CASRARDSYTF. The CDR3 coding sequence is TGTGCCAGCAGAGCCAGGGACAGCTACACCTTC.

The V gene is TRBV5-6, the J gene TRBJ2-1; D is possibly TRBD1 or TRBD2 (5 bases each). The germline V gene has CDR1 SGHDT and CDR2 YYEEEE. Trimming took off 6 bases at V and 0 bases at J, with 16 bases between the two ends. The length of the CDR3 is 16 residues. The CDR3 bases are TGTGCCAGCAACCCAGCCCTGGGACCCTCCTACAATGAGCAGTTCTTC. Protein product: CASNPALGPSYNEQFF.

The V gene is TRBV12-3 or TRBV12-4, the J gene TRBJ1-2, with no clear D. CDR3 size: 14 residues. With 1 base removed from V and 7 bases from J, the gap between germline ends came to 13 bases. CDR3: CASSLDGLVGGYTF. CDR3 nucleotides: TGTGCCAGCAGTTTAGATGGGCTGGTCGGTGGCTACACCTTC.

The V call is TRBV30, the J call TRBJ2-1, with TRBD1 as a possible D gene (6 bases). The germline gives CDR1 GTSNPN, CDR2 SVGIG (reference sequence). The V gene lost 1 base and the J gene lost 9 bases, with 10 bases spanning the gap. CDR3 length: 12 amino acids. The CDR3 is CAWSDRVGEQFF. Here the CDR3 DNA reads TGTGCCTGGAGTGACAGGGTCGGTGAGCAGTTCTTC.

This chain connects TRBV12-3 or TRBV12-4 to TRBJ1-4, with D maybe TRBD1 (6 bases). The CDR3 is 16 residues long. V lost 5 bases, J lost 7 bases, and 20 bases lay in between. CDR3 sequence: CASSPSGQTQGEKLFF. The CDR3 nucleotides are TGTGCCAGCAGTCCATCAGGACAGACCCAAGGTGAAAAACTGTTTTTT.

This chain links TRBV19 with TRBJ2-7; TRBD2 agrees at 10 bases. Germline lookup yields CDR1 LNHDA and CDR2 SQIVND (reference sequence). The CDR3 has 13 amino acids. Germline trimming cut 6 bases from V and 3 bases from J; bases unmatched to any gene: 2. CDR3 nucleotide sequence: TGTGCCAGTAGAAGCGGGGGGGGCTACGAGCAGTACTTC. Translation gives CASRSGGGYEQYF. The entire variable domain, with the rest obtained from reference TRBV19 and TRBJ2-7, is as follows: DGGITQSPKYLFRKEGQNVTLSCEQNLNHDAMYWYRQDPGQGLRLIYYSQIVNDFQKGDIAEGYSVSREKKESFPLTVTSAQKNPTAFYLCASRSGGGYEQYFGPGTRLTVT.